A single sample is the source of the 26 T cell receptor beta chains below, sequenced in a study of beta chain features in type 1 diabetes. Study-level points and caveats: Patients with Type 1 diabetes showed moderately but significantly shorter TCRB CDR3s in all four CD4+ subsets.

Their antigens remain unidentified. All of the isolated RNA was reverse transcribed, so expressed TCRB transcripts were sequenced. Profiled with immunoSEQ multiplex PCR; TCRdb holds only in-frame clones, not every one. The sample consists of around 140,000 clones, about 13% of them appearing once. Sequenced: central memory CD4+ T cells from blood. The receptors were sampled from a man in his late teens or twenties with type 1 diabetes.

The chain links TRBV28 to TRBJ2-1, with TRBD1 identical over 7 bases. Per germline, CDR1 MDHEN and CDR2 SYDVKM. The CDR3 totals 16 residues. The ends lost 5 bases at V and 1 base at J; junction bases unmatched: 8. In DNA form, the CDR3 reads TGTGCCAGCAGTCCCCCAGACAGGGCTTCCTACAATGAGCAGTTCTTC. Protein sequence: CASSPPDRASYNEQFF.

This clone was found a few times. CDR3 region: CASRAGRFSGANVLTF. Here the CDR3 DNA reads TGTGCCAGCAGGGCGGGACGGTTCTCTGGGGCCAACGTCCTGACTTTC. The V call is TRBV7-9, the J call TRBJ2-6; a weak D match, TRBD2 (6 bases). The germline gives CDR1 SEHNR, CDR2 FQNEAQ (reference sequence). This CDR3 contains 16 residues. V shed 6 bases and J shed 0 bases, with 12 bases lying between them. Full variable domain (missing parts from reference TRBV7-9 and TRBJ2-6): DTGVSQNPRHKITKRGQNVTFRCDPISEHNRLYWYRQTLGQGPEFLTYFQNEAQLEKSRLLSDRFSAERPKGSFSTLEIQRTEQGDSAMYLCASRAGRFSGANVLTFGAGSRLTVL.

This chain uses TRBV5-4 with TRBJ1-1; D call uncertain. This CDR3 has 13 residues. Germline values: CDR1 SGHNT, CDR2 YYREEE (reference sequence). V was shortened by 2 bases and J by 11 bases, with 16 bases between the two germline ends. The CDR3 DNA sequence: TGTGCCAGCAGCTTTGAACAGCCTTCCGAGGCTTTCTTT. Its protein is CASSFEQPSEAFF.

This clone was recorded at least ten times. CDR3 sequence (DNA): TGTGCCAGCAGCTTTCAAGCTGGGGCCAACGTCCTGACTTTC. Translated: CASSFQAGANVLTF. The chain carries TRBV7-9 and TRBJ2-6; D gene unclear. V was clipped by 3 bases and J by 2 bases, with 5 bases between them. This CDR3 is built from 14 residues. Germline CDR1 reads SEHNR; CDR2 reads FQNEAQ (reference sequence).

CDR3 in amino acids: CAISESNVGYTF. The DNA of the CDR3 is TGTGCCATCAGTGAGTCGAATGTGGGCTACACCTTC. The chain recombines TRBV10-3 with TRBJ1-2; D remains unclear. The CDR3 runs 12 residues. V was trimmed by 0 bases and J by 8 bases, leaving 7 bases between them. The germline CDR1 and CDR2 sequences are ENHRY and SYGVKD.

This clone was detected many times. V and J are TRBV15 and TRBJ2-6; maybe TRBD1 (5 bases). This CDR3 is 16 amino acids long. V lost 1 base and J lost 4, with 11 bases in between. CDR1 and CDR2 from the germline V gene are LNHNV and YYDKDF (reference sequence). CDR3 coding DNA: TGTGCCACCAGCAGAGGTCCAGGGTTCGGGGCCAACGTCCTGACTTTC. Translated: CATSRGPGFGANVLTF.

The chain has TRBV13 and TRBJ1-2; tentative D call: TRBD1 (5 bases). With 4 bases removed from V and 2 bases from J, the gap between germline ends came to 14 bases. Germline-derived CDR1 and CDR2 are PRHDT and FYEKMQ (reference sequence). The CDR3 has 15 residues. CDR3 amino acids: CASSSWGGANYGYTF. DNA for the CDR3: TGTGCCAGCAGCTCATGGGGTGGGGCGAACTATGGCTACACCTTC.

In its sample, this clone was seen many times. The chain is built from TRBV7-2 and TRBJ1-2, with 11 bases that match TRBD1. This CDR3 region has 18 residues. After removal of 4 bases from V and 5 bases from J, the junction contained 15 bases not matched to a gene. Germline CDR1 is SGHTA and CDR2 is FQGNSA. CDR3 amino acids: CASSSPGGQGEWSYGYTF. The CDR3, as DNA: TGTGCCAGCAGCTCCCCCGGGGGACAGGGGGAGTGGTCTTATGGCTACACCTTC.

This clone was counted between two and nine times. The CDR3 loop is CAISESNHEQYF. As DNA, the CDR3 is TGTGCCATCAGTGAGTCGAACCACGAGCAGTACTTC. The chain links TRBV10-3 to TRBJ2-7, with D unresolved. CDR1 is ENHRY and CDR2 is SYGVKD in the germline V gene. The length of the CDR3 is 12 residues. V lost 0 bases and J 5 bases, leaving 5 bases between the germline ends.

This clone was seen a handful of times. The chain recombines TRBV7-2 with TRBJ2-3; no firm D call. The CDR3 spans 15 residues. Trimming pared 4 bases from V and 0 bases from J, leaving 11 bases between. Germline V gene lookup returns CDR1 SGHTA and CDR2 FQGNSA. This chain's CDR3 is CASSSQFLSTDTQYF. CDR3 DNA sequence: TGTGCCAGCAGCTCTCAATTTCTTAGCACAGATACGCAGTATTTT.

This chain connects TRBV7-3 to TRBJ2-3; 12 nucleotides agree with TRBD2. Germline V CDR1 and CDR2: SGHTA, FQGTGA. The CDR3 loop spans 16 amino acids. The trim removed 5 bases at V and 4 bases at J, leaving 7 bases unmatched. The CDR3 loop is CASSPGTSGLSDTQYF. Here the CDR3 DNA reads TGTGCCAGCAGCCCAGGGACTAGCGGGCTCTCAGATACGCAGTATTTT.

J is TRBJ1-4 and V is TRBV25-1; 9 bases map to TRBD1. Per germline, CDR1 MGHDK and CDR2 SYGVNS. This CDR3 is 15 amino acids long. V lost 6 bases and J lost 6; bases outside the gene matches: 8. CDR3 in DNA: TGTGCCAGCAGGGCCGGGACAGGGTTGTATGAAAAACTGTTTTTT. Translated: CASRAGTGLYEKLFF. The whole variable domain, remainder taken from reference TRBV25-1 and TRBJ1-4, is EADIYQTPRYLVIGTGKKITLECSQTMGHDKMYWYQQDPGMELHLIHYSYGVNSTEKGDLSSESTVSRIRTEHFPLTLESARPSHTSQYLCASRAGTGLYEKLFFGSGTQLSVL.

In this sample, this clone turned up a few times. The chain combines TRBV7-8 with TRBJ2-1; perhaps TRBD1 as D (6 bases). Germline lookup yields CDR1 SGHVS and CDR2 FQNEAQ. The CDR3 consists of 14 residues. Deletions cut 1 base from V and 14 bases from J, with 18 bases between. In DNA form, the CDR3 reads TGTGCCAGCAGCTTAGTAGGCATGGACAGAGTCAAGTTCTTC. Its translation: CASSLVGMDRVKFF.

J is TRBJ2-2 and V is TRBV7-6, with D perhaps matching TRBD1 (6 bases). Germline CDR1 and CDR2: SGHVS and FNYEAQ. The V gene lost 2 bases and the J gene lost 8 bases, with 15 bases spanning the gap. This CDR3 spans 15 amino acids. For the CDR3, the DNA is TGTGCCAGCAGCTTAAATGCAGGGGTTACGGGGGAGCTGTTTTTT. It encodes CASSLNAGVTGELFF.

This clone was detected only a few times. The V and J genes are TRBV2 and TRBJ2-7, with 12 bases lining up with TRBD1. Per germline, CDR1 SNHLY and CDR2 FYNNEI. The CDR3 is 15 residues long. The V gene end was trimmed by 5 bases and the J gene end by 3 bases; junction bases not matched to a gene: 5. CDR3 coding DNA: TGTGCCAGCAGTCCCGGGACAGGGGGCCACTACGAGCAGTACTTC. Translating it yields CASSPGTGGHYEQYF.

This clone was found a few times. The V gene is TRBV5-1, the J gene TRBJ1-2; no firm D call. There are 14 residues in the CDR3. Germline CDR1 SGHRS, CDR2 YFSETQ. The V end lost 0 bases, the J end lost 0 bases, and 6 bases lay between the germline ends. The CDR3 loop reads CASSLAGANYGYTF. As DNA, the CDR3 is TGCGCCAGCAGCTTGGCAGGAGCTAACTATGGCTACACCTTC.

The CDR3 sequence: CASSRSYNSPLHF. The CDR3 DNA reads TGTGCCAGTAGCCGATCCTATAATTCACCCCTCCACTTT. The chain couples TRBV19 to TRBJ1-6; no firm D call. The CDR3 is 13 amino acids. Germline V gene lookup returns CDR1 LNHDA and CDR2 SQIVND (reference sequence). V lost 6 bases and J lost 1, with 4 bases in between.

V usage is TRBV30 and J usage is TRBJ1-1, with a tentative D call TRBD1 (5 bases). CDR1 is GTSNPN and CDR2 is SVGIG in the germline V gene (reference sequence). V was clipped by 5 bases and J by 1 base, with 11 bases between them. The CDR3 totals 13 residues. The chain's CDR3 is CAWANGGNTEAFF. The CDR3 DNA reads TGTGCCTGGGCCAACGGGGGGAACACTGAAGCTTTCTTT.

V is TRBV4-1 and J is TRBJ1-2, with 9 bases aligning to TRBD1. V trimming: 5 bases; J trimming: 8 bases; junction bases outside the gene matches: 9. Germline CDR1 MGHRA, CDR2 YSYEKL. The CDR3 totals 14 residues. CDR3 region: CASSVPGQGSGYTF. As DNA, the CDR3 is TGCGCCAGCAGCGTGCCGGGACAGGGTAGCGGCTACACCTTC.

The chain couples TRBV4-1 to TRBJ2-1; D unclear. The CDR3 covers 15 residues. The V gene lost 0 bases and the J gene lost 0 bases, with 6 bases spanning the gap. Germline V lookup: CDR1 MGHRA, CDR2 YSYEKL. CDR3 coding DNA: TGCGCCAGCAGCCAAGATATGGGCTCCTACAATGAGCAGTTCTTC. Residues: CASSQDMGSYNEQFF.

V and J are TRBV7-6 and TRBJ1-1; D is ambiguous. Germline CDR1 is SGHVS and CDR2 is FNYEAQ. Trimming pared 4 bases from V and 7 bases from J, leaving 7 bases between. CDR3 length equals 11 residues. The CDR3 DNA is TGTGCCAGCAGCTCTGGTGGTGAAGCTTTCTTT. It codes for CASSSGGEAFF.

This clone was recorded a few times. In DNA, the CDR3 is TGTGCCAGCTCACCCGCGGATACGCAGTATTTT. This gives the protein CASSPADTQYF. The rearrangement links TRBV18 to TRBJ2-3, with D unclear. Germline loops: CDR1 KGHSH, CDR2 LQKENI. Trimming removed 3 bases from V and 6 bases from J, with 4 bases in between. This CDR3 has 11 residues.

The chain uses TRBV13 and TRBJ1-6; D gene uncertain. The CDR3 runs to 12 residues. Trimming shortened V by 6 bases and J by 7 bases, and 7 bases separated the two germline ends. The germline gives CDR1 PRHDT, CDR2 FYEKMQ (reference sequence). The CDR3 protein is CASRGNNSPLHF. CDR3 sequence (DNA): TGTGCCAGCAGAGGGAACAATTCACCCCTCCACTTT.

The chain is built from TRBV2 and TRBJ2-2, with TRBD1 matching 7 bases. The CDR3 is 15 residues long. V gave up 7 bases and J gave up 0 bases; unmatched junction bases: 5. CDR1 is SNHLY and CDR2 is FYNNEI in the germline V gene. The CDR3 loop reads CASTGQNPNTGELFF. The CDR3 bases are TGTGCCAGCACGGGACAGAACCCGAACACCGGGGAGCTGTTTTTT.

This chain links TRBV5-4 with TRBJ2-3; maybe TRBD1 (5 bases). The V gene lost 4 bases and the J gene lost 0 bases, with 9 bases spanning the gap. Germline V gene data show CDR1 as SGHNT and CDR2 as YYREEE (reference sequence). CDR3 length: 14 amino acids. The CDR3 here is CASSPQASTDTQYF. The DNA of the CDR3 is TGTGCCAGCAGCCCACAGGCTAGCACAGATACGCAGTATTTT.

There are a few counts of this clone. The chain recombines TRBV7-2 with TRBJ1-6; 11 nucleotides agree with TRBD1. CDR3 length: 16 residues. Germline CDR1 SGHTA, CDR2 FQGNSA. J was trimmed by 11 bases and V by 5 bases; bases with no gene match: 11. The CDR3 DNA follows: TGTGCCAGCAGCCCACAGGACAGGGGGCGTCGGACACCCCTCCACTTT. Its translation: CASSPQDRGRRTPLHF.